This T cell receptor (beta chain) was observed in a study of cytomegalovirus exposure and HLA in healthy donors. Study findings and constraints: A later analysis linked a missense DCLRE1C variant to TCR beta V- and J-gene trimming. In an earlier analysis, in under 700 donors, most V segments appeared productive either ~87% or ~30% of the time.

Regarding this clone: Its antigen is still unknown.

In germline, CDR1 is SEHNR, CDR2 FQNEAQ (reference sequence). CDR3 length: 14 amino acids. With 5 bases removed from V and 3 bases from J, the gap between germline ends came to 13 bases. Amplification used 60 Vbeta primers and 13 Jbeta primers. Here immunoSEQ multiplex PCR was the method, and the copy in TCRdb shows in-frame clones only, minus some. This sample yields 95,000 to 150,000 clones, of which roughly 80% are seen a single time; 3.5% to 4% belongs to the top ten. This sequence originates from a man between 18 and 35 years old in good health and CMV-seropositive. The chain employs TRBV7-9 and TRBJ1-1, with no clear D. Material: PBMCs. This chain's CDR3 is CASSPHRDDTEAFF. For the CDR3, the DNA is TGTGCCAGCAGCCCGCACCGGGATGACACTGAAGCTTTCTTT.